This entry concerns a single T cell receptor (beta chain). What it recognizes is unknown. The data are from a study of beta chain features in type 1 diabetes. Study conclusions and caveats: A moderate, significant TCRB CDR3 shortening appeared in type 1 diabetes across four CD4+ subsets.

Sequencing targeted expressed TCRB transcripts, as all isolated RNA had been reverse transcribed. TCRdb keeps only in-frame clones here, not all; method: immunoSEQ multiplex PCR. The sample has under 300,000 clones, about 8.5% seen once. The CDR3 is 16 amino acids. CDR1 is SEHNR, CDR2 FQNEAQ, per germline (reference sequence). V was trimmed by 1 base and J by 6 bases, leaving 16 bases between them. The sequence derives from a woman aged 18-35 years in good health. Sequences were obtained from central memory CD4+ T cells from blood. This chain connects TRBV7-9 to TRBJ2-4, with D maybe TRBD2 (6 bases). In nucleotides, the CDR3 is TGTGCCAGCAGCTTAGACGGGGGAAGGTGGGGAAACATTCAGTACTTC. Residues: CASSLDGGRWGNIQYF.